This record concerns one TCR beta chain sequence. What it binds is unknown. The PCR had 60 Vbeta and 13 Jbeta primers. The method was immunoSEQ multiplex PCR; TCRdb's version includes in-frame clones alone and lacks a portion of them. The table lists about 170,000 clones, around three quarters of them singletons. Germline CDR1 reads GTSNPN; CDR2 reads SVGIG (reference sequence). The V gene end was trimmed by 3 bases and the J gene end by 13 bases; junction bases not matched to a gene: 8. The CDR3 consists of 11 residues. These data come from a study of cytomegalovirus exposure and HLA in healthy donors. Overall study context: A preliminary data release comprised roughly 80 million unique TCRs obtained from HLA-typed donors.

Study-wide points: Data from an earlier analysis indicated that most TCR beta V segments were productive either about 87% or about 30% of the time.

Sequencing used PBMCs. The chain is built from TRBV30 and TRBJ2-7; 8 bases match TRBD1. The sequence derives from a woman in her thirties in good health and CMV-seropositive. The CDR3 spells CAWRGTGRLYF. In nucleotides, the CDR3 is TGTGCCTGGAGGGGGACAGGAAGGTTATACTTC.